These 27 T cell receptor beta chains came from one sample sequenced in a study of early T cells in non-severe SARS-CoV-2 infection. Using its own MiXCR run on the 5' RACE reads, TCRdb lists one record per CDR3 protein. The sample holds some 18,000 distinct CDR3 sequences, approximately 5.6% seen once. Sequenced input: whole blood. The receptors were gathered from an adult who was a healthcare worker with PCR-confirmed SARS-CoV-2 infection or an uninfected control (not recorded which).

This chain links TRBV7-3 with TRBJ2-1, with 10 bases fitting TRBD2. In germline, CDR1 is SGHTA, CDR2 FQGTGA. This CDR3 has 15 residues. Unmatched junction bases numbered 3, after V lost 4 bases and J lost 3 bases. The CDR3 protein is CASSSRTSGYNEQFF. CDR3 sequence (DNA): TGTGCCAGCAGCTCCCGGACTAGCGGCTACAATGAGCAGTTCTTC.

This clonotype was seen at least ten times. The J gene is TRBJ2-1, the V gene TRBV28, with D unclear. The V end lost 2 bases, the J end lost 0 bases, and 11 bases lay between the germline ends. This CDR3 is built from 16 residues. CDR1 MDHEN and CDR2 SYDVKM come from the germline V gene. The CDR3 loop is CASSLHPASSYNEQFF. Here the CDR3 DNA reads TGTGCCAGCAGTTTACACCCAGCGAGCTCCTACAATGAGCAGTTCTTC.

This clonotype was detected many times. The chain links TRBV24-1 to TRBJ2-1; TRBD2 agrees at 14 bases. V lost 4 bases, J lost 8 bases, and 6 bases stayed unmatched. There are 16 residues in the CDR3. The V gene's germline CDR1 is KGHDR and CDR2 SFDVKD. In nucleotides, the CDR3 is TGTGCCACCAGTGACCCGGGACTAGCGGGAGAACATGAGCAGTTCTTC. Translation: CATSDPGLAGEHEQFF.

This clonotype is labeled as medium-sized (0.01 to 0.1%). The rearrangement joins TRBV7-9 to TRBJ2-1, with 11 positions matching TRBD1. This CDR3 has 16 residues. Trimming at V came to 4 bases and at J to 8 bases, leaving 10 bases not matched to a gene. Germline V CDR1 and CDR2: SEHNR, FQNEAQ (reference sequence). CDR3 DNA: TGTGCCAGCAGCTCTCCCGGGACAGGGGGTTTCGATGAGCAGTTCTTC. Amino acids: CASSSPGTGGFDEQFF.

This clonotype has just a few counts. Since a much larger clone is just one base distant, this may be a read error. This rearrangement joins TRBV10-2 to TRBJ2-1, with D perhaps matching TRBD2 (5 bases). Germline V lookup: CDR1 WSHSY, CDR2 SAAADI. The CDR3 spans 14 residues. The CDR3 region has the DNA TGCGTCAGCATGAGGACTGGCGGGTACAATGAGCAGTTCTTC. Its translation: CVSMRTGGYNEQFF.

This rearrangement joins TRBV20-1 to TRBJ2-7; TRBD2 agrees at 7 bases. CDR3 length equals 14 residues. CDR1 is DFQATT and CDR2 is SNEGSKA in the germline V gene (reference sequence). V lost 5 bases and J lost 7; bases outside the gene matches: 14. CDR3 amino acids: CSAHSGLRSGEQYF. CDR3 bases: TGCAGTGCTCACTCGGGACTACGCTCGGGTGAGCAGTACTTC.

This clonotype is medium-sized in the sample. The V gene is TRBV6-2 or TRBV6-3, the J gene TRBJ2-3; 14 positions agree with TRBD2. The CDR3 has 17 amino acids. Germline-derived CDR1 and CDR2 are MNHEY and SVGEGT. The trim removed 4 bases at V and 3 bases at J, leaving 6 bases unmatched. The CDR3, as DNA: TGTGCCAGCAGTTCTCCCGGGACTAGCGGGAGTACAGATACGCAGTATTTT. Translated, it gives CASSSPGTSGSTDTQYF.

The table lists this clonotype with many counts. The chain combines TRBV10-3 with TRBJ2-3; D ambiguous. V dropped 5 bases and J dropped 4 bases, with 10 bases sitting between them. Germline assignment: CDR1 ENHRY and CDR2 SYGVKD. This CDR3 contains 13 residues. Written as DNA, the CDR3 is TGTGCCATCAGTTCTGTATCGGCAGATACGCAGTATTTT. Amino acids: CAISSVSADTQYF.

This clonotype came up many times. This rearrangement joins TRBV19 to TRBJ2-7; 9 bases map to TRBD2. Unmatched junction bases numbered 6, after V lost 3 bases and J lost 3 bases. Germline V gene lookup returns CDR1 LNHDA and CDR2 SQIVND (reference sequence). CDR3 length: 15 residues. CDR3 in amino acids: CASSILSGRSYEQYF. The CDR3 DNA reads TGTGCCAGTAGTATCCTTAGCGGGAGAAGCTACGAGCAGTACTTC.

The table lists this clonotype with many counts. The CDR3 is CASSLTATGGVADTQYF. The CDR3 DNA follows: TGTGCCAGCAGCCTAACGGCAACAGGGGGAGTAGCAGATACGCAGTATTTT. The chain joins TRBV4-2 to TRBJ2-3, with 8 bases identical to TRBD1. Germline V gives CDR1 LGHNA, CDR2 YNFKEQ. This CDR3 has 17 residues. V was pared by 4 bases and J by 4 bases, with 13 bases of the junction left unmatched.

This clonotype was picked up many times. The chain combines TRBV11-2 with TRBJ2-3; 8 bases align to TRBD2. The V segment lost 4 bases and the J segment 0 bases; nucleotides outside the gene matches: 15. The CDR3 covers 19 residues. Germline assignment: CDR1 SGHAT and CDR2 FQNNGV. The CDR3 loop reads CASSSIRGGRSNSTDTQYF. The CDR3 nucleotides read TGTGCCAGCAGCTCAATAAGAGGCGGGAGGTCAAATAGCACAGATACGCAGTATTTT.

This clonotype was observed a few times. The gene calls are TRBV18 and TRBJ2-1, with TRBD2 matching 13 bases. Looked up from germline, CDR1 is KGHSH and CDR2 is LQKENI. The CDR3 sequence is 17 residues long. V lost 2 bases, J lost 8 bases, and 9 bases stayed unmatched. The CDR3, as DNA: TGTGCCAGCTCACCAACCTTTAGGACTAGCGGGAGTGATGAGCAGTTCTTC. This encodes CASSPTFRTSGSDEQFF.

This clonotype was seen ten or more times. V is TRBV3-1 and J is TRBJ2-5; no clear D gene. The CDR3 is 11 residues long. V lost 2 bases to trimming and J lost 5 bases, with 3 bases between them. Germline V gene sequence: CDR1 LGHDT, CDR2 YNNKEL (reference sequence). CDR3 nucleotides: TGTGCCAGCAGCCAACTGGAGACCCAGTACTTC. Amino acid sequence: CASSQLETQYF.

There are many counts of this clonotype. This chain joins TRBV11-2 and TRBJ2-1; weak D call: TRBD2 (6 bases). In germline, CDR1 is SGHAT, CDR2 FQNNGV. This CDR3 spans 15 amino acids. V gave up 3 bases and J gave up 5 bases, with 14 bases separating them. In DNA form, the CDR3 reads TGTGCCAGCAGCTTGCGGGACCGCAGGGACAATGAGCAGTTCTTC. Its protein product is CASSLRDRRDNEQFF.

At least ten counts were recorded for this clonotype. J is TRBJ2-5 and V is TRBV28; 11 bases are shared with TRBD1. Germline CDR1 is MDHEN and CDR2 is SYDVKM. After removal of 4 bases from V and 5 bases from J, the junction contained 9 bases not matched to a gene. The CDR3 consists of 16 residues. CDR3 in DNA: TGTGCCAGCAGTTCGTCCGGGACAGGGGGTCTGGAGACCCAGTACTTC. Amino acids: CASSSSGTGGLETQYF. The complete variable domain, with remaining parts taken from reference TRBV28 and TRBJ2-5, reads DVKVTQSSRYLVKRTGEKVFLECVQDMDHENMFWYRQDPGLGLRLIYFSYDVKMKEKGDIPEGYSVSREKKERFSLILESASTNQTSMYLCASSSSGTGGLETQYFGPGTRLLVL.

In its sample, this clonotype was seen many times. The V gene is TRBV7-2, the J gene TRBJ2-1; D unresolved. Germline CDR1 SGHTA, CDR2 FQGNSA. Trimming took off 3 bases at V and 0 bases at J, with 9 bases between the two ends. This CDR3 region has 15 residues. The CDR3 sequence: CASSLSVSSYNEQFF. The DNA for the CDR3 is TGTGCCAGCAGCTTGAGTGTTAGCTCCTACAATGAGCAGTTCTTC.

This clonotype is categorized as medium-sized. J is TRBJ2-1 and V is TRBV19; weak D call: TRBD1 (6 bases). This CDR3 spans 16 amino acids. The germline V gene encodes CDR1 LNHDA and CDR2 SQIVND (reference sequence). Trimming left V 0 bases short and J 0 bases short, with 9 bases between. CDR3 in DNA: TGTGCCAGTAGTATAGATCCAGGGGTCTCCTACAATGAGCAGTTCTTC. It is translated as CASSIDPGVSYNEQFF.

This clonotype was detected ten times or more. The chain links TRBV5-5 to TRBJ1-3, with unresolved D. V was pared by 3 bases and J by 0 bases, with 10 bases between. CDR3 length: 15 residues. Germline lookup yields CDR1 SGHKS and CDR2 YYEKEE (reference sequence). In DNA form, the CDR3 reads TGTGCCAGCAGCTCCCTGGGTGGCTCTGGAAACACCATATATTTT. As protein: CASSSLGGSGNTIYF. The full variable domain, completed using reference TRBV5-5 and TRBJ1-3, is DAGVTQSPTHLIKTRGQQVTLRCSPISGHKSVSWYQQVLGQGPQFIFQYYEKEERGRGNFPDRFSARQFPNYSSELNVNALLLGDSALYLCASSSLGGSGNTIYFGEGSWLTVV.

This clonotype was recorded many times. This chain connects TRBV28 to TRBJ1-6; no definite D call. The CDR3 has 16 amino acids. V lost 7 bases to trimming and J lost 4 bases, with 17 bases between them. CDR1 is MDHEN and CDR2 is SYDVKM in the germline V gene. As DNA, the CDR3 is TGTGCCAGCATCCTCAAGGCTAGACTTTATAATTCACCCCTCCACTTT. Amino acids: CASILKARLYNSPLHF.

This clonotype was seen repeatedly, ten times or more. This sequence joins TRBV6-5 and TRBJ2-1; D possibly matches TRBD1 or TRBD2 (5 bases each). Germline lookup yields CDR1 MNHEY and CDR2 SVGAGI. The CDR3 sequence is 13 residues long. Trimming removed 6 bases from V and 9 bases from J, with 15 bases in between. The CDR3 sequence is CASRILLGTEQFF. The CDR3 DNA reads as TGTGCCAGCAGGATCCTACTAGGGACTGAGCAGTTCTTC.

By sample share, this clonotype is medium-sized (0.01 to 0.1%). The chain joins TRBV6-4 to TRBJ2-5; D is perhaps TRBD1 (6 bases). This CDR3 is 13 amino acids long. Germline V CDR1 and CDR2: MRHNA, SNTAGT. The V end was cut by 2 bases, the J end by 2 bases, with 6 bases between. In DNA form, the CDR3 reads TGTGCCAGCAGTGACGGGACACAAGAGACCCAGTACTTC. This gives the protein CASSDGTQETQYF.

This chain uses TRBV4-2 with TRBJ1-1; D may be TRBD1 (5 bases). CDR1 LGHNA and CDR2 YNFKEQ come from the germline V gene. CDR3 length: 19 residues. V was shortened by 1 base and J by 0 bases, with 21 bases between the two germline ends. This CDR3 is CASSQVSRASGEMNTEAFF. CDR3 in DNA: TGTGCCAGCAGCCAAGTTAGTCGGGCCTCGGGGGAGATGAACACTGAAGCTTTCTTT.

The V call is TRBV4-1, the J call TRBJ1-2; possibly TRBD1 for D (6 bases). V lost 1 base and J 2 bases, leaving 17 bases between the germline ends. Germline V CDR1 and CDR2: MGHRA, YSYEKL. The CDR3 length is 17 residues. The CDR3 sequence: CASSQADWWQGNYGYTF. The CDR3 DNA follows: TGCGCCAGCAGCCAAGCTGATTGGTGGCAGGGGAACTATGGCTACACCTTC.

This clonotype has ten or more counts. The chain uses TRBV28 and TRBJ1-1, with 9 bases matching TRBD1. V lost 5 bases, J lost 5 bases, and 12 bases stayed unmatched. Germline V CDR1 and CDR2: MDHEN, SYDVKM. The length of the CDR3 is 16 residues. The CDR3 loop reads CASSNRYRGRYTEAFF. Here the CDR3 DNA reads TGTGCCAGCAGTAACCGGTACAGGGGGCGCTATACTGAAGCTTTCTTT.

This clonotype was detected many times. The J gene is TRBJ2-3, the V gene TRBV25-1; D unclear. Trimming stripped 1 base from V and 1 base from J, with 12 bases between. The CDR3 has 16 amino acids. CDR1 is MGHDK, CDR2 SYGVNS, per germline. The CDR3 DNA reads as TGTGCCAGCAGTGAATCCGGCCCAGGTGGCACAGATACGCAGTATTTT. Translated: CASSESGPGGTDTQYF. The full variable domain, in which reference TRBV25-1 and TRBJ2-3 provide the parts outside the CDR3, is EADIYQTPRYLVIGTGKKITLECSQTMGHDKMYWYQQDPGMELHLIHYSYGVNSTEKGDLSSESTVSRIRTEHFPLTLESARPSHTSQYLCASSESGPGGTDTQYFGPGTRLTVL.

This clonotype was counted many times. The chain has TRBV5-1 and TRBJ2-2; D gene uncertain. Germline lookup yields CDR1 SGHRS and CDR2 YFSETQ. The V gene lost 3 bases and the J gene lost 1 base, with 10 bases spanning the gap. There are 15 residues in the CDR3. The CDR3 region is CASSYYFGNTGELFF. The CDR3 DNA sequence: TGCGCCAGCAGCTACTATTTTGGGAACACCGGGGAGCTGTTTTTT.

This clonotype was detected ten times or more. This chain's CDR3 is CASSEVLAGGLDTQYF. CDR3 nucleotides: TGCGCCAGCAGTGAGGTGTTAGCAGGAGGGTTAGATACGCAGTATTTT. The genes are TRBV10-1 and TRBJ2-3, with D maybe TRBD2 (6 bases). Germline lookup yields CDR1 WNHNN and CDR2 SYGVQD (reference sequence). This CDR3 contains 16 residues. Trimming took off 2 bases at V and 5 bases at J, with 17 bases between the two ends.